Listed here are 12 T cell receptor beta chains from one sample, sequenced in a study of spatial heterogeneity in lung cancer. As for time point: blood at routine non-recurrence follow-up after resection. Sequencing of whole RNA from tumor, nontumor lung or frozen PBMC involved no sorting. Via MiXCR, TCRdb re-called the 5' RACE reads, giving one row per CDR3 protein. The sample gives some 110,000 distinct CDR3 sequences, 9% to 15% of which show up once; roughly 17% is in the top ten. The sequencing here drew on PBMCs, taken at follow-up. The receptors derive from a male donor with early-stage non-small cell lung cancer.

The chain is built from TRBV5-4 and TRBJ2-2, with D maybe TRBD1 (5 bases). This CDR3 is built from 13 residues. Trimming removed 5 bases at V and 6 bases at J, with 11 bases between. Germline CDR1 is SGHNT and CDR2 is YYREEE (reference sequence). The CDR3 DNA sequence: TGTGCCAGCAGACCCCAGGGCTCCGGGGAGCTGTTTTTT. This codes for CASRPQGSGELFF.

To note about this clonotype: Since a much larger clone is just one base distant, this may be a read error. This sequence joins TRBV4-3 and TRBJ2-7, with 10 bases lining up with TRBD1. The CDR3 spans 18 residues. CDR1 and CDR2 from the germline V gene are LGHNA and YSLEER. This CDR3 reads CTSSPTGQGDYLRAEQYF. CDR3 nucleotides: TGCACCAGCAGCCCCACCGGACAGGGGGACTACCTGCGGGCCGAGCAGTACTTC.

In this sample, this clonotype turned up many times. The V call is TRBV10-1, the J call TRBJ1-5; D gene unclear. CDR1 and CDR2 (germline): WNHNN, SYGVQD (reference sequence). This CDR3 is 13 amino acids long. Trimming took 2 bases from V and 6 from J, leaving 8 bases between them. CDR3 in DNA: TGCGCCAGCAGTGAGGGTCTGTCTCAGCCCCAGCATTTT. This gives the protein CASSEGLSQPQHF.

This clonotype was found a few times. The chain couples TRBV6-5 to TRBJ2-7, with TRBD1 matching 10 bases. In germline, CDR1 is MNHEY, CDR2 SVGAGI. Losses at the gene ends were 5 bases for V and 1 base for J; bases not matched to a gene: 8. This CDR3 has 16 amino acids. The CDR3 DNA is TGTGCCAGCAGTGTCGCCGGGACAGGGGTATCCTACGAGCAGTACTTC. Translating it yields CASSVAGTGVSYEQYF.

This clonotype occurred many times. The chain is built from TRBV4-2 and TRBJ2-5, with 9 bases that match TRBD2. The CDR3 covers 18 residues. The trim removed 0 bases at V and 5 bases at J, leaving 13 bases unmatched. From germline, CDR1 is LGHNA and CDR2 YNFKEQ. CDR3 DNA sequence: TGTGCCAGCAGCCAAGAGTTAATCCGCGGGGGGGCCCTCGAGACCCAGTACTTC. Translating gives CASSQELIRGGALETQYF.

This clonotype was recorded at least ten times. This chain joins TRBV7-6 and TRBJ2-1, with D perhaps assigned TRBD1 or TRBD2 (5 bases each). Trimming pared 1 base from V and 3 bases from J, leaving 13 bases between. The CDR3 has 16 residues. Germline-derived CDR1 and CDR2 are SGHVS and FNYEAQ. CDR3 amino acids: CASSLGGFTLYNEQFF. CDR3 nucleotides: TGTGCCAGCAGCTTAGGGGGGTTCACGCTCTACAATGAGCAGTTCTTC.

The rearrangement joins TRBV9 to TRBJ2-3; D may match TRBD1 or TRBD2 (6 bases each). The CDR3 runs 17 residues. CDR1 SGDLS and CDR2 YYNGEE come from the germline V gene. The germline V and J ends were trimmed by 2 bases and 2 bases, with 18 bases remaining between them. CDR3 coding DNA: TGTGCCAGCAGCGTGTCCCCAGGGGACTGGATCACAGATACGCAGTATTTT. It is translated as CASSVSPGDWITDTQYF.

This clonotype was recorded a few times. The chain has TRBV7-3 and TRBJ1-1; D not resolved. The V end lost 5 bases, the J end lost 1 base, and 8 bases lay between the germline ends. The CDR3 has 13 residues. Germline CDR1 SGHTA, CDR2 FQGTGA. The CDR3 spells CASSPFGNTEAFF. CDR3 nucleotide sequence: TGTGCCAGCAGCCCGTTTGGGAACACTGAAGCTTTCTTT.

This clonotype was found a few times. The rearrangement uses TRBV7-2 and TRBJ1-1; possibly TRBD1 for D (5 bases). Between the trimmed V and J ends, which lost 5 bases and 5 bases, there was a span of 12 bases. Germline loops: CDR1 SGHTA, CDR2 FQGNSA. This CDR3 has 13 residues. CDR3 sequence (DNA): TGTGCCAGCAGCCCCCTCGGGGGAACTGAAGCTTTCTTT. Its translation: CASSPLGGTEAFF.

This clonotype appeared a few times. The CDR3 bases are TGCAGTGCTAGCGGGGGGTTCTCCTACAATGAGCAGTTCTTC. This codes for CSASGGFSYNEQFF. The V and J genes are TRBV20-1 and TRBJ2-1; 7 nucleotides match TRBD2. With 3 bases clipped from V and 0 bases from J, the junction kept 2 bases outside the gene matches. This CDR3 region has 14 residues. CDR1 DFQATT and CDR2 SNEGSKA come from the germline V gene (reference sequence).

This clonotype occurred many times. This chain links TRBV19 with TRBJ2-1; D uncertain. This CDR3 contains 12 residues. Germline V gene sequence: CDR1 LNHDA, CDR2 SQIVND (reference sequence). Deletions cut 3 bases from V and 9 bases from J, with 9 bases between. In nucleotides, the CDR3 is TGTGCCAGTAGTATGCTAGTAACTGAGCAGTTCTTC. Translated: CASSMLVTEQFF.

This clonotype was picked up many times. The DNA of the CDR3 is TGTGCCATCAGTGGGGGACAGGCTACGAACATTCAGTACTTC. As protein: CAISGGQATNIQYF. J is TRBJ2-4 and V is TRBV10-3; 8 positions match TRBD1. This CDR3 has 14 amino acids. Per the germline V gene, CDR1 is ENHRY and CDR2 is SYGVKD. Unmatched junction bases numbered 6, after V lost 4 bases and J lost 7 bases.